The 5 T cell receptor beta chains reported below all come from one sample, sequenced in a study of Graves' ophthalmopathy and Graves' hyperthyroidism. Amplification of the TCR beta CDR3 regions used RNA transcripts (as template). The workflow started with a first-round RT-PCR run with HTBI primers and then moved on to a second-round multiplex PCR. A single record per CDR3 protein comes from TCRdb applying MiXCR to the multiplex PCR reads. This table has over a million distinct CDR3 sequences, roughly two fifths appearing once. Sequenced: peripheral blood or thyroid tissue (not recorded which). These receptors were taken from an adult man with Graves' hyperthyroidism.

The chain links TRBV25-1 to TRBJ2-2, with a weak D call TRBD1 (6 bases). The CDR3 length is 14 residues. Germline V gene sequence: CDR1 MGHDK, CDR2 SYGVNS. V was cut by 6 bases and J by 6 bases, with 14 bases left in between. The CDR3 nucleotides read TGTGCCAGCAGCCGTGGACAGCTGCCCGGGGAGCTGTTTTTT. It specifies CASSRGQLPGELFF.

This clonotype was picked up a small number of times. The rearrangement uses TRBV13 and TRBJ2-7; 11 nucleotides line up with TRBD2. Per the germline V gene, CDR1 is PRHDT and CDR2 is FYEKMQ (reference sequence). Germline trimming cut 5 bases from V and 3 bases from J; bases unmatched to any gene: 6. The length of the CDR3 is 15 residues. CDR3 sequence: CASSRTSGGHYEQYF. The CDR3 DNA reads as TGTGCCAGCAGCCGAACTAGCGGGGGACACTACGAGCAGTACTTC. Full variable domain (rest looked up from reference TRBV13 and TRBJ2-7): AAGVIQSPRHLIKEKRETATLKCYPIPRHDTVYWYQQGPGQDPQFLISFYEKMQSDKGSIPDRFSAQQFSDYHSELNMSSLELGDSALYFCASSRTSGGHYEQYFGPGTRLTVT.

V is TRBV20-1 and J is TRBJ1-2; perhaps TRBD1 as D (5 bases). Germline V gene data show CDR1 as DFQATT and CDR2 as SNEGSKA (reference sequence). Trimming pared 3 bases from V and 3 bases from J, leaving 17 bases between. This CDR3 has 15 residues. CDR3 loop: CSARSRAPNYYGYTF. The DNA for the CDR3 is TGCAGTGCTAGGAGCAGGGCCCCTAATTACTATGGCTACACCTTC.

Turning to this clonotype: This may be a read error: a much more frequent sequence differs by one nucleotide. The chain combines TRBV7-8 with TRBJ2-2, with a possible D match to TRBD1 (6 bases). Germline assignment: CDR1 SGHVS and CDR2 FQNEAQ. Between the trimmed V and J ends, which lost 0 bases and 13 bases, there was a span of 21 bases. The CDR3 spans 16 residues. The CDR3 spells CASSLATGMILRGLFF. CDR3 sequence (DNA): TGTGCCAGCAGCTTAGCTACAGGGATGATTCTACGGGGGCTGTTTTTT.

This clonotype was counted ten times or more. J is TRBJ1-1 and V is TRBV20-1; maybe TRBD1 (6 bases). CDR3 length: 12 residues. Germline values: CDR1 DFQATT, CDR2 SNEGSKA (reference sequence). V lost 6 bases, J lost 3 bases, and 11 bases lay in between. The DNA of the CDR3 is TGCAGTGCCGTACACAGGGACACTGAAGCTTTCTTT. This sequence encodes CSAVHRDTEAFF.